This T cell receptor beta chain was found in a study of blood T cells in healthy people across ages. Sample-barcoded 5' priming and a J-beta primer mix drove a second PCR of roughly 7 to 11 cycles. Paired-end reads containing CDR3 totaled no fewer than 3 million for each sample. TCRdb re-called the 5' RACE reads through MiXCR, storing one row per CDR3 protein. The table records approximately 730,000 distinct CDR3 sequences, about 40% of them present only once. The table lists this clonotype with a few counts. Its antigen remains unidentified. A read error may produce the germline difference seen at one junction end. Germline V gene lookup returns CDR1 SGHTA and CDR2 FQGNSA. The CDR3 spans 15 residues. The study's findings and limits: A roughly linear fall in TCR beta diversity per million T cells was seen with increasing age.

The chain has TRBV7-2 and TRBJ2-3; 8 nucleotides match TRBD2. Specimen: blood. The sequence was obtained from a woman aged 55-69 years in good health. The CDR3 sequence: CASSQAAGGTGTQYF. In nucleotides, the CDR3 is TGTGCCAGCAGCCAGGCGGCGGGAGGTACAGGTACGCAGTATTTT.